What follows describes a single T cell receptor (beta chain). The data are from a study of control samples from healthy donors and cancer patients. TCRdb keeps only in-frame clones here, not all; method: immunoSEQ multiplex PCR. The sample holds 100,000 to 150,000 clones, roughly 90% seen once. The ends were cut back, 0 bases at V and 6 bases at J, with 11 bases in the middle. This CDR3 is 14 amino acids long. Per germline, CDR1 SGHRS and CDR2 YFSETQ. The V call is TRBV5-1, the J call TRBJ2-3; tentative D call: TRBD1 (5 bases). The sample comprised blood. This clonotype originated in a young man in good health. The chain's CDR3 is CASSLEPSGDTQYF. The DNA of the CDR3 is TGCGCCAGCAGCTTGGAGCCCTCAGGGGATACGCAGTATTTT.